This T cell receptor beta chain was profiled in a study of STAT3 mutations in large granular lymphocyte leukemia. Study-level background: More than half of T-LGLL patients received immunosuppressive therapy. Findings of the study overall: All newly emerging clones after therapy were STAT3 wild type. Every T-cell large granular lymphocyte leukemia patient had at least one immunodominant TCR beta clonotype. Suggested: STAT3 mutation was not the ancestral event for these clonal expansions.

To note about this clone: Antigen specificity is unknown.

TCRbeta libraries averaged around 37,000 productive templates per sample. The method was immunoSEQ multiplex PCR; TCRdb's version includes in-frame clones alone and lacks a portion of them. Among about 5,500 clones listed, just under 95% were seen once. Trimming pared 4 bases from V and 2 bases from J, leaving 10 bases between. There are 14 residues in the CDR3. Germline V gives CDR1 MNHEY, CDR2 SVGAGI. The chain uses TRBV6-5 and TRBJ2-3; D perhaps matches TRBD2 (5 bases). The TCR originated in a man between 60 and 70 years old with T-cell large granular lymphocyte leukemia. Some clones in this sample may be carry-over from other donors' samples. Sequenced: peripheral blood mononuclear cells. CDR3 coding DNA: TGTGCCAGCAGTTGGCAAGCGGCCACAGATACGCAGTATTTT. Its protein product is CASSWQAATDTQYF.